The present T cell receptor beta chain was sequenced within a study of blood T cell repertoires in COVID-19. Across the whole study: PBMCs, B-cell-depleted T cells, or T cells were the source of the cDNA or gDNA that made up the material.

Per the study methods: Reference gene primers were amplified, and this amplification served to estimate nucleated cell counts. The method was immunoSEQ multiplex PCR; TCRdb's version includes in-frame clones alone and lacks a portion of them. D and trimming were read from the DNA, whereas the V and J calls and clone size are those reported in that table. Here the sample spans around 190,000 clones, around 80% being singletons. From germline, CDR1 is SEHNR and CDR2 FQNEAQ (reference sequence). The CDR3 length is 16 residues. The junction had 3 bases not matched to a gene; V was cut back by 2 bases and J by 1 base.

The V and J genes are TRBV7-9 and TRBJ2-3; 10 nucleotides agree with TRBD2. The sequence derives from a human donor in a cohort sampled during active COVID-19. Sequenced input: peripheral blood. CDR3: CASSLPTSGGTDTQYF. In DNA form, the CDR3 reads TGTGCCAGCAGCTTACCCACTAGCGGGGGCACAGATACGCAGTATTTT.